The rows below give T cell receptor beta chains drawn from one sample of a study of OX40 agonist ivuxolimab in advanced cancers. Generated by immunoSEQ multiplex PCR, the TCRdb table keeps only in-frame clones and is missing some. The sample yields 40,000 to 55,000 clones, approximately 91% seen once. Source: CD4+ or CD8+ T cells sorted from blood, taken in a trial of the OX40 agonist ivuxolimab. The receptors come from an adult with an advanced solid tumor such as melanoma, head and neck, liver or kidney cancer. Each CDR3 is given with its conserved first and last residue. Fields, in order: CDR3 length, D gene, V gene, clone size, J gene, CDR3 protein, CDR3 DNA. The D gene is left open where the match is weak. Size is omitted from some rows. Given values are once, few, many or a class for expanded clones.

cdr3_length: 13; d_call: -; v_call: TRBV2; clone_size: -; j_call: TRBJ1-1; cdr3_aa: CASRKGVNTEAFF; cdr3_nt: TGTGCCAGCAGAAAAGGGGTGAACACTGAAGCTTTCTTT
cdr3_length: 16; d_call: -; v_call: TRBV27; clone_size: few; j_call: TRBJ2-2; cdr3_aa: CASSFGTSLGAGELFF; cdr3_nt: TGTGCCAGCAGTTTTGGGACATCCCTAGGGGCCGGGGAGCTGTTTTTT
cdr3_length: 15; d_call: TRBD1; v_call: TRBV15; clone_size: -; j_call: TRBJ1-2; cdr3_aa: CATSRDRVPNYGYTF; cdr3_nt: TGTGCCACCAGCAGGGACAGGGTCCCAAACTATGGCTACACCTTC
cdr3_length: 14; d_call: -; v_call: TRBV9; clone_size: once; j_call: TRBJ2-7; cdr3_aa: CASSPTGTSNEQYF; cdr3_nt: TGTGCCAGCAGCCCGACCGGGACCTCTAACGAGCAGTACTTC
cdr3_length: 15; d_call: -; v_call: TRBV7-9; clone_size: -; j_call: TRBJ2-1; cdr3_aa: CASSPQGGSYNEQFF; cdr3_nt: TGTGCCAGCAGCCCGCAAGGCGGCTCCTACAATGAGCAGTTCTTC
cdr3_length: 16; d_call: -; v_call: TRBV7-9; clone_size: -; j_call: TRBJ2-1; cdr3_aa: CASRDGGESSYNEQFF; cdr3_nt: TGTGCCAGCAGAGATGGCGGGGAGAGCTCCTACAATGAGCAGTTCTTC
cdr3_length: 15; d_call: -; v_call: TRBV28; clone_size: -; j_call: TRBJ1-4; cdr3_aa: CASSLGTASNEKLFF; cdr3_nt: TGTGCCAGCAGTTTAGGGACGGCTTCGAATGAAAAACTGTTTTTT
cdr3_length: 14; d_call: -; v_call: TRBV7-9; clone_size: once; j_call: TRBJ2-3; cdr3_aa: CASSPGAGTDTQYF; cdr3_nt: TGTGCCAGCAGCCCGGGGGCAGGCACAGATACGCAGTATTTT
cdr3_length: 14; d_call: -; v_call: TRBV2; clone_size: -; j_call: TRBJ2-3; cdr3_aa: CASSSGLRTDTQYF; cdr3_nt: TGTGCCAGCAGTTCTGGACTACGCACAGATACGCAGTATTTT
cdr3_length: 14; d_call: -; v_call: TRBV6-5; clone_size: -; j_call: TRBJ2-2; cdr3_aa: CASSDSTSTGELFF; cdr3_nt: TGTGCCAGCAGTGACTCGACTAGCACCGGGGAGCTGTTTTTT